There are a few counts of the clone carrying this TCR beta chain. The data originate from a study of T-cell reconstitution after alpha-beta-depleted transplantation in children. CDR3 length: 17 residues. Germline V gene data show CDR1 as SGHRS and CDR2 as YFSETQ. Trimming cost V 1 base and J 5 bases; bases outside gene matches: 11. Construction of the TCRbeta library involved unique molecular identifiers. TCRdb passed the PCR reads through MiXCR, listing each CDR3 protein once. The sample gives roughly 490,000 distinct CDR3 sequences, over 10% of which show up once; about 14% is in the top ten. This clonotype originated in a female patient aged 2-9 years who had a stem cell transplant for aplastic anemia, so the T cells may come from the graft donor. The rearrangement links TRBV5-1 to TRBJ2-2, with 7 bases that match TRBD2. The input for sequencing was PBMCs, mostly from graft donor cells, taken 180 days after TCRalphabeta/CD19-depleted stem cell transplant. The CDR3 sequence is CASSLRRGASGTGELFF. In nucleotides, the CDR3 is TGCGCCAGCAGCTTGAGGCGTGGGGCTAGCGGTACCGGGGAGCTGTTTTTT.